Listed below are T cell receptor beta chains from one sample, sequenced in a study of T cells in Graves' hyperthyroidism and ophthalmopathy. Using its own MiXCR run on the multiplex PCR reads, TCRdb lists one record per CDR3 protein. The sample gives 660,000 or so distinct CDR3 sequences, under 25% of which show up once; 34% is in the top ten. The sequenced material came from blood. These receptors all come from a man aged 30 to 39 with Graves' ophthalmopathy. The CDR3 runs from the conserved cysteine through the conserved F or W. The D gene is left open where the match is weak. Some rows have no size entry. The others give once, few or many, or a class for an expanded clone.

V gene: TRBV28; J gene: TRBJ1-5; D gene: NA; clone size: NA; CDR3 DNA: TGTGCCAGCAGAGACCTCCGGGACGAGCTGAATCAGCCCCAGCATTTT; CDR3 protein: CASRDLRDELNQPQHF
V gene: TRBV6-2/TRBV6-3; J gene: TRBJ2-7; D gene: TRBD1; clone size: once; CDR3 DNA: TGTGCCAGCAGTTACTCGACAGGGACCTACGAGCAGTACTTC; CDR3 protein: CASSYSTGTYEQYF
V gene: TRBV6-1; J gene: TRBJ1-5; D gene: NA; clone size: NA; CDR3 DNA: TGTGCCAGCAGTGAAGCATGGACCCTGGGAAGGCATCAGCCCCAGCATTTT; CDR3 protein: CASSEAWTLGRHQPQHF
V gene: TRBV3-1; J gene: TRBJ1-1; D gene: NA; clone size: many; CDR3 DNA: TGTGCCAGCAGCCAAGATCAAGGCACTGAAGCTTTCTTT; CDR3 protein: CASSQDQGTEAFF
V gene: TRBV20-1; J gene: TRBJ2-3; D gene: NA; clone size: NA; CDR3 DNA: TGCAGTGCTAGAATGATACCGCTCACAGATACGCAGTATTTT; CDR3 protein: CSARMIPLTDTQYF
V gene: TRBV11-2; J gene: TRBJ2-1; D gene: NA; clone size: few; CDR3 DNA: TGTGCCAGCAGCTTAGAAAGAAAGAGGCAGTTCTTC; CDR3 protein: CASSLERKRQFF
V gene: TRBV12-3/TRBV12-4; J gene: TRBJ1-4; D gene: NA; clone size: many; CDR3 DNA: TGTGCCAGCAGTTTAGACCTAGGGACTAATGAAAAACTGTTTTTT; CDR3 protein: CASSLDLGTNEKLFF
V gene: TRBV28; J gene: TRBJ2-5; D gene: NA; clone size: many; CDR3 DNA: TGTGCCAGCAGTTCCCGGGCGGGGGAGACCCAGTACTTC; CDR3 protein: CASSSRAGETQYF
V gene: TRBV18; J gene: TRBJ2-7; D gene: NA; clone size: many; CDR3 DNA: TGTGCCAGCTCACCACCGGTCCGGGCCCACGAGCAGTACTTC; CDR3 protein: CASSPPVRAHEQYF
V gene: TRBV20-1; J gene: TRBJ2-1; D gene: NA; clone size: few; CDR3 DNA: TGCAGTGCCCGCGAGGTTGAGCAGTTCTTC; CDR3 protein: CSAREVEQFF
V gene: TRBV6-1; J gene: TRBJ2-7; D gene: NA; clone size: many; CDR3 DNA: TGTGCCAGCAGTGAACGAAGTACGGAACAGTACTTC; CDR3 protein: CASSERSTEQYF
V gene: TRBV10-3; J gene: TRBJ2-7; D gene: TRBD1; clone size: NA; CDR3 DNA: TGTGCCATCAGTCCTGGGGCAGGGGGCCAGCGGGCCGCCAGATCCTACGAGCAGTACTTC; CDR3 protein: CAISPGAGGQRAARSYEQYF
V gene: TRBV5-5; J gene: TRBJ2-3; D gene: TRBD2; clone size: NA; CDR3 DNA: TGTGCCAGCAGCTTGGCTCCGGGACTAGCATACACAGATACGCAGTATTTT; CDR3 protein: CASSLAPGLAYTDTQYF
V gene: TRBV6-5; J gene: TRBJ1-2; D gene: TRBD1; clone size: NA; CDR3 DNA: TGTGCCGGCAGTTACGGGACAGGGTATGAAGGGGATGGCTACACCTTC; CDR3 protein: CAGSYGTGYEGDGYTF
V gene: TRBV6-2/TRBV6-3; J gene: TRBJ2-1; D gene: NA; clone size: NA; CDR3 DNA: TGTGCCAGCAGTTACTCGAATATCCGCTCCTACAATGAGCAGTTCTTC; CDR3 protein: CASSYSNIRSYNEQFF
V gene: TRBV11-2; J gene: TRBJ1-6; D gene: NA; clone size: many; CDR3 DNA: TGTGCCAGCATGGAGAGCTCCTATAATTCACCCCTCCACTTT; CDR3 protein: CASMESSYNSPLHF
V gene: TRBV5-4; J gene: TRBJ1-2; D gene: NA; clone size: NA; CDR3 DNA: TGTGCCAGCAGCTTGGTAGGGAAACTGGGCTACACCTTC; CDR3 protein: CASSLVGKLGYTF
V gene: TRBV28; J gene: TRBJ1-1; D gene: NA; clone size: many; CDR3 DNA: TGTGCCAGCAGTTCAGGGAGCTACACTGAAGCTTTCTTT; CDR3 protein: CASSSGSYTEAFF
V gene: TRBV9; J gene: TRBJ1-2; D gene: NA; clone size: NA; CDR3 DNA: TGTGCCAGCAGGCGGACAGATGGCTACACCTTC; CDR3 protein: CASRRTDGYTF
V gene: TRBV25-1; J gene: TRBJ2-3; D gene: NA; clone size: few; CDR3 DNA: TGTGCCAGCAGTGCGAAGGCAGATACGCAGTATTTT; CDR3 protein: CASSAKADTQYF
V gene: TRBV7-9; J gene: TRBJ2-7; D gene: NA; clone size: few; CDR3 DNA: TGTGCCAGCAGCTTAGCGGGGACCCACTACGAGCAGTACTTC; CDR3 protein: CASSLAGTHYEQYF
V gene: TRBV6-1; J gene: TRBJ1-1; D gene: NA; clone size: many; CDR3 DNA: TGTGCCAGCAGTACCCGGGAGAACACTGAAGCTTTCTTT; CDR3 protein: CASSTRENTEAFF
V gene: TRBV24-1; J gene: TRBJ2-5; D gene: TRBD2; clone size: NA; CDR3 DNA: TGTGCCACCAGTGATTTGAGGGGGACTAGCGGGAGCGTACAAGAGACCCAGTACTTC; CDR3 protein: CATSDLRGTSGSVQETQYF
V gene: TRBV2; J gene: TRBJ2-3; D gene: NA; clone size: NA; CDR3 DNA: TGTGCCAGCAGTGATCCGCGTCAGGCCACAGATACGCAGTATTTT; CDR3 protein: CASSDPRQATDTQYF
V gene: TRBV29-1; J gene: TRBJ2-7; D gene: NA; clone size: few; CDR3 DNA: TGCAGCGTGACTAGGGGCTACGAGCAGTACTTC; CDR3 protein: CSVTRGYEQYF
V gene: TRBV20-1; J gene: TRBJ2-3; D gene: NA; clone size: many; CDR3 DNA: TGCAGTGCTCGCAAACCCATGGCCACAGATACGCAGTATTTT; CDR3 protein: CSARKPMATDTQYF
V gene: TRBV2; J gene: TRBJ2-5; D gene: NA; clone size: many; CDR3 DNA: TGTGCCAGCAGTGAATCGGAGACCCAGTACTTC; CDR3 protein: CASSESETQYF
V gene: TRBV7-8; J gene: TRBJ2-5; D gene: NA; clone size: many; CDR3 DNA: TGTGCCAGCAGCTTAGAAGGAGGCAGTATGCAAGAGACCCAGTACTTC; CDR3 protein: CASSLEGGSMQETQYF
V gene: TRBV6-2/TRBV6-3; J gene: TRBJ2-7; D gene: NA; clone size: NA; CDR3 DNA: TGTGCCGCAAGAAAAGCGTTAATCTACGAGCAGTACTTC; CDR3 protein: CAARKALIYEQYF
V gene: TRBV12-3/TRBV12-4; J gene: TRBJ1-4; D gene: NA; clone size: many; CDR3 DNA: TGTGCCAGCACGGGAAATTGGGAAAAACTGTTTTTT; CDR3 protein: CASTGNWEKLFF
V gene: TRBV3-1; J gene: TRBJ1-5; D gene: TRBD1; clone size: once; CDR3 DNA: TGTGCCAGCGGAGAAGGGGGCCAGCCCCAGCATTTT; CDR3 protein: CASGEGGQPQHF
V gene: TRBV27; J gene: TRBJ1-6; D gene: NA; clone size: NA; CDR3 DNA: TGTGCCAGCAGTTTACTAAGGTGGAACTCACCCCTCCACTTT; CDR3 protein: CASSLLRWNSPLHF
V gene: TRBV18; J gene: TRBJ1-5; D gene: TRBD1; clone size: NA; CDR3 DNA: TGTGCCAGCTCACCGGCTCCAGGGGGTGAGCCCCAGCATTTT; CDR3 protein: CASSPAPGGEPQHF
V gene: TRBV28; J gene: TRBJ2-3; D gene: TRBD2; clone size: many; CDR3 DNA: TGTGCCAGCAGCAGCGCCCCCACGGGAGGAGCAGATACGCAGTATTTT; CDR3 protein: CASSSAPTGGADTQYF
V gene: TRBV6-1; J gene: TRBJ2-7; D gene: TRBD1; clone size: few; CDR3 DNA: TGTGCCAGCAGTTCCCGGACAGGGGTCGAGCAGTACTTC; CDR3 protein: CASSSRTGVEQYF
V gene: TRBV12-3/TRBV12-4; J gene: TRBJ1-1; D gene: TRBD1; clone size: NA; CDR3 DNA: TGTGCCAGCAGTTCAAACCCAGGGGGTGCTATGAACACTGAAGCTTTCTTT; CDR3 protein: CASSSNPGGAMNTEAFF
V gene: TRBV6-6; J gene: TRBJ1-1; D gene: NA; clone size: few; CDR3 DNA: TGTGCCAGCAGTTACTCAGGGAGTGGCCGAGGCACTGAAGCTTTCTTT; CDR3 protein: CASSYSGSGRGTEAFF